The rows below give T cell receptor beta chains drawn from one sample of a study of T cell responses to AZD1222 COVID-19 vaccine. The assay was immunoSEQ multiplex PCR, and TCRdb's table has in-frame clones only and misses some. Seen here are about 120,000 clones, just over 90% observed once, and the top ten hold around 5%. This material consisted of peripheral blood, taken 28 days after the second AZD1222 dose. The receptor source for this set is an adult who received the AZD1222 COVID-19 vaccine. Each CDR3 is given with its conserved first and last residue. Fields, in order: clone size, D gene, V gene, J gene, CDR3 DNA, CDR3 protein. A D gene is named only where the DNA matches it firmly. Rows may omit the clone size; those that give it use once, few, many or a size class.

>NA|NA|TRBV10-1|TRBJ2-3
TGCGCCAGCAGTGATCTCGTTGGCACAGATACGCAGTATTTT
CASSDLVGTDTQYF
>few|NA|TRBV10-1|TRBJ2-1
TGCGCCAGCAGTGACAGGGGCGCCTACAATGAGCAGTTCTTC
CASSDRGAYNEQFF
>NA|TRBD2|TRBV27|TRBJ2-3
TGTGCCAGCAGTCCAACTAGCGGGGGTCCCACAGATACGCAGTATTTT
CASSPTSGGPTDTQYF
>NA|NA|TRBV5-6|TRBJ1-2
TGTGCCAGCAGCTTGAAGAACTATGGCTACACCTTC
CASSLKNYGYTF
>NA|NA|TRBV4-3|TRBJ1-1
TGCGCCAGCAGCCACGACCCCCTGCGGGGACCGAACACTGAAGCTTTCTTT
CASSHDPLRGPNTEAFF
>NA|TRBD2|TRBV5-1|TRBJ2-3
TGCGCCAGCAGCATTGTCACTAGCGGTGCAGATACGCAGTATTTT
CASSIVTSGADTQYF
>NA|NA|TRBV6-2/TRBV6-3|TRBJ1-2
TGTGCCAGCAGTTACCCGACCCTCTATGGCTACACCTTC
CASSYPTLYGYTF
>NA|TRBD1|TRBV19|TRBJ1-1
TGTGCCAGTACTCCGGGACAGGGAATGACCGCTTTCTTT
CASTPGQGMTAFF
>NA|TRBD1|TRBV19|TRBJ2-7
TGTGCCAGTAGTAGGAACAGGGGTAACGAGCAGTACTTC
CASSRNRGNEQYF
>NA|NA|TRBV29-1|TRBJ1-6
TGCAGCGTTGGAGACGGGGGGAATAATTCACCCCTCCACTTT
CSVGDGGNNSPLHF
>NA|NA|TRBV7-9|TRBJ1-3
TGTGCCAGCAGCTCCCGCACGAGCTCTGGAAACACCATATATTTT
CASSSRTSSGNTIYF
>NA|TRBD1|TRBV19|TRBJ1-4
TGTGCCAGTAGTGATCTCAGGGGGCCGGGGGAAAAACTGTTTTTT
CASSDLRGPGEKLFF
>NA|TRBD1|TRBV29-1|TRBJ2-5
TGCAGCGTGATGGACAGGGTCCAAGAGACCCAGTACTTC
CSVMDRVQETQYF
>NA|TRBD1|TRBV19|TRBJ1-1
TGTGCCAGTAGTATTCTCAGAGGCAGGGGGGACACTGAAGCTTTCTTT
CASSILRGRGDTEAFF
>NA|NA|TRBV28|TRBJ2-1
TGTGCCAGCAGTTCCCAAGGGGCAGGGGTGAATGAGCAGTTCTTC
CASSSQGAGVNEQFF
>NA|TRBD2|TRBV15|TRBJ2-3
TGTGCCACCAGCGGCGGACTAGCGGGGGGCACAGATACGCAGTATTTT
CATSGGLAGGTDTQYF
>NA|NA|TRBV20-1|TRBJ2-3
TGCAGTGCTAGGGGGCCAGGTACGCAGTATTTT
CSARGPGTQYF
>NA|NA|TRBV10-1|TRBJ2-7
TGCGCCAGCAGTGAAGGGCGGGGGCCCTCCTACGAGCAGTACTTC
CASSEGRGPSYEQYF
>NA|NA|TRBV5-1|TRBJ1-5
TGCGCCAGCAGCTTTGGGCCACAGGTGAATAGCAATCAGCCCCAGCATTTT
CASSFGPQVNSNQPQHF
>NA|NA|TRBV4-2|TRBJ1-2
TGTGCCAGCAGCCAAGATAGGGTTCCGGAAGGCTACACCTTC
CASSQDRVPEGYTF
>NA|NA|TRBV28|TRBJ2-5
TGTGCCAGCAGCCTTGTTTCTCCCCGACTATCGGAGACCCAGTACTTC
CASSLVSPRLSETQYF
>NA|TRBD2|TRBV5-5|TRBJ2-5
TGTGCCAGCAGCTTGGGGAGCGGGGGGGTGGAGACCCAGTACTTC
CASSLGSGGVETQYF
>NA|NA|TRBV7-8|TRBJ1-2
TGTGCCAGCAGCTTAGATTTGACAGGCCTGACCCTCTATGGCTACACCTTC
CASSLDLTGLTLYGYTF
>NA|NA|TRBV11-2|TRBJ2-1
TGTGCCAGCAGCTTAGATGGTGGGAGGGGGCGGCAGTTCTTC
CASSLDGGRGRQFF
>NA|TRBD2|TRBV6-2/TRBV6-3|TRBJ2-1
TGTGCCAGCAGTCTATGGACTAGCGGGGCCTACAATGAGCAGTTCTTC
CASSLWTSGAYNEQFF
>NA|TRBD2|TRBV4-3|TRBJ2-7
TGCGCCAGCAGCCAAAGTCGCGGGAGTTACGAGCAGTACTTC
CASSQSRGSYEQYF
>once|NA|TRBV19|TRBJ2-7
TGTGCCAGTAGTAAAGCAGGGCTAATTTCCTACGAGCAGTACTTC
CASSKAGLISYEQYF
>NA|TRBD1|TRBV5-1|TRBJ1-1
TGCGCCAGCAGCGAAGTCTCAGGGGGCACTGAAGCTTTCTTT
CASSEVSGGTEAFF
>NA|NA|TRBV5-1|TRBJ2-3
TGCGCCAGCAGCTTGGCCGCCCAGGGTTCTCTTTCCACAGATACGCAGTATTTT
CASSLAAQGSLSTDTQYF
>NA|NA|TRBV19|TRBJ2-7
TGTGCCAGTAGTATATCAGGGGCAACCTACGAGCAGTACTTC
CASSISGATYEQYF
>NA|TRBD2|TRBV6-2/TRBV6-3|TRBJ2-2
TGTGCCAGCAGTTACTCGGGCCTAGCGGGAGGGCCGAAAAACACCGGGGAGCTGTTTTTT
CASSYSGLAGGPKNTGELFF
>NA|TRBD1|TRBV7-2|TRBJ2-1
TGTGCCAGCAGCGATCGACAGGGGCCCTACAATGAGCAGTTCTTC
CASSDRQGPYNEQFF
>NA|NA|TRBV5-1|TRBJ1-1
TGCGCCAGCCGAACGGGGCAGGAAGCTTTCTTT
CASRTGQEAFF
>once|TRBD2|TRBV27|TRBJ2-3
TGTGCCAGCAGTTTGGGCGGGAGGGCAAATACGCAGTATTTT
CASSLGGRANTQYF
>few|TRBD2|TRBV7-9|TRBJ2-2
TGTGCCAGCAGCTCCCCAGCTAGCGGGCCCACCACAACCACCGGGGAGCTGTTTTTT
CASSSPASGPTTTTGELFF
>NA|NA|TRBV13|TRBJ2-7
TGTGCCAGCAGCTCCGTCAGGGTACGTGCCTACGAGCAGTACTTC
CASSSVRVRAYEQYF
>NA|NA|TRBV6-5|TRBJ2-7
TGTGCCAGCAGCTCGGGAGCCCTCAGCACCTACGAGCAGTACTTC
CASSSGALSTYEQYF